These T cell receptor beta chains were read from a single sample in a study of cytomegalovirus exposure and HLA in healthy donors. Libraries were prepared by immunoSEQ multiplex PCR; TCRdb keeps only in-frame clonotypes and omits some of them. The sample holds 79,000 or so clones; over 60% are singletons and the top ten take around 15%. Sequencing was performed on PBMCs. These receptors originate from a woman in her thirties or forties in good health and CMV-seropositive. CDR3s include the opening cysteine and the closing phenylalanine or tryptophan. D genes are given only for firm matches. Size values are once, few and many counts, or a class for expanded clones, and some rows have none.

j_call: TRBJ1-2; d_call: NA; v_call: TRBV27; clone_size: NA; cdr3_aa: CASSLQSSNYGYTF; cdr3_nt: TGTGCCAGCAGTCTACAGAGTTCTAACTATGGCTACACCTTC
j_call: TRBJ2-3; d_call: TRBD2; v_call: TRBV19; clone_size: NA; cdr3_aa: CASSPRGTSGRNTQYF; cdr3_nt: TGTGCCAGTAGTCCCCGAGGGACTAGCGGGAGGAATACGCAGTATTTT
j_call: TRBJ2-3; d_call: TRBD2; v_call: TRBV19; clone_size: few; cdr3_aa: CACSLAGGSTDTQYF; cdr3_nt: TGTGCCTGCTCACTAGCGGGGGGTAGCACAGATACGCAGTATTTT
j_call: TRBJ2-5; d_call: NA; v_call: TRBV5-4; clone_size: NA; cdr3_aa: CASSPYQETQYF; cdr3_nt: TGTGCCAGCAGCCCGTACCAAGAGACCCAGTACTTC
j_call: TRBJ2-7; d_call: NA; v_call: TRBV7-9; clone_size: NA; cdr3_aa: CASSSEASERPYEQYF; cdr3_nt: TGTGCCAGCAGCTCAGAGGCGTCAGAAAGACCCTACGAGCAGTACTTC
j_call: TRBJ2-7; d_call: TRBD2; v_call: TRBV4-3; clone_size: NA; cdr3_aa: CASSQGGSGYEQYF; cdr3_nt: TGCGCCAGCAGCCAAGGCGGGAGTGGGTACGAGCAGTACTTC
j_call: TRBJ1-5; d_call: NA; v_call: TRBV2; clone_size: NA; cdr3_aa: CASSVGFDGGQPQHF; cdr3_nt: TGTGCCAGCAGTGTAGGATTCGACGGGGGTCAGCCCCAGCATTTT
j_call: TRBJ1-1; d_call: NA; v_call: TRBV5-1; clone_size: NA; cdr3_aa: CASSFQNTEAFF; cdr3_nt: TGCGCCAGCAGCTTTCAGAACACTGAAGCTTTCTTT
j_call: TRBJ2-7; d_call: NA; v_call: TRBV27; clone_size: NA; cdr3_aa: CASSLLPDSGQYF; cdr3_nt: TGTGCCAGCAGTTTATTGCCGGACAGCGGGCAGTACTTC
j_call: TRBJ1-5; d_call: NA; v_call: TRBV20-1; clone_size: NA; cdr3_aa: CSLRGDQPQHF; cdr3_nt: TGCAGCTTGAGAGGAGATCAGCCCCAGCATTTT
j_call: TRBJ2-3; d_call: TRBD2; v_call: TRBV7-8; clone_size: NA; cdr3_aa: CASNWASGGTSTDTQYF; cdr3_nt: TGTGCCAGCAATTGGGCTAGCGGGGGGACTAGCACAGATACGCAGTATTTT
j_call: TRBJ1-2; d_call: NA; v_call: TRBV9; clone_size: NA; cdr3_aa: CASSEGISPGGYTF; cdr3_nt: TGTGCCAGCAGCGAGGGGATCTCCCCTGGGGGCTACACCTTC
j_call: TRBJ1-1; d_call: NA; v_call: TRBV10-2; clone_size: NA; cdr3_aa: CASSESSGAGHTEAFF; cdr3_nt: TGCGCCAGCAGTGAGTCGAGCGGGGCAGGGCACACTGAAGCTTTCTTT
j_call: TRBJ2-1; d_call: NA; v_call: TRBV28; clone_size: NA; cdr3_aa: CASTSSSGYNEQFF; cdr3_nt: TGTGCCAGCACTTCTTCCTCGGGCTACAATGAGCAGTTCTTC
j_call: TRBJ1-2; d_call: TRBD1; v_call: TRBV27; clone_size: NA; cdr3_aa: CASRTGGIGYTF; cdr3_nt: TGTGCCAGCAGGACAGGGGGCATTGGCTACACCTTC
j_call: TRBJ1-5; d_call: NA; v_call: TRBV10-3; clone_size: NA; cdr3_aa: CAISEIGGFQPQHF; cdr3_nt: TGTGCCATCAGTGAGATCGGGGGTTTTCAGCCCCAGCATTTT
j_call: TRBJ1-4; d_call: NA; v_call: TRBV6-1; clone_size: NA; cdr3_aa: CASSEALQGMREKLFF; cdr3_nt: TGTGCCAGCAGTGAAGCCCTACAGGGAATGCGAGAAAAACTGTTTTTT
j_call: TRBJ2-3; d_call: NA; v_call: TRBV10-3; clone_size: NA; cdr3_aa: CAISFRSSTDTQYF; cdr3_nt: TGTGCCATCAGTTTTAGATCTAGCACAGATACGCAGTATTTT
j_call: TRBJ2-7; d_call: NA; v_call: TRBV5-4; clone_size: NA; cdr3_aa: CASSLDGFYEQYF; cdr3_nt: TGTGCCAGCAGCTTGGACGGGTTCTACGAGCAGTACTTC
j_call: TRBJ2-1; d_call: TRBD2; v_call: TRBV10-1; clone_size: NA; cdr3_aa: CASSDLKGTSHEQFF; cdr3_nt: TGCGCCAGCAGTGACCTTAAAGGGACTAGCCATGAGCAGTTCTTC
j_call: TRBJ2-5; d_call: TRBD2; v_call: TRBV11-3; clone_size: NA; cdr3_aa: CASSPGTSGGNQETQYF; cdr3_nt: TGTGCCAGCAGTCCCGGGACTAGCGGTGGAAATCAAGAGACCCAGTACTTC
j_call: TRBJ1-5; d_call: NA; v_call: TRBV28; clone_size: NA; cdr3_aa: CASSSAGNQPQHF; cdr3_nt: TGTGCCAGCAGTTCTGCGGGGAATCAGCCCCAGCATTTT
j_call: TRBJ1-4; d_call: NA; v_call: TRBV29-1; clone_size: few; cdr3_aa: CSASGGLGSNEKLFF; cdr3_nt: TGCAGCGCCTCGGGGGGGCTGGGGTCTAATGAAAAACTGTTTTTT
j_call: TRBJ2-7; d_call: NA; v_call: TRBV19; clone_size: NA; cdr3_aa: CASSPGGYEQYF; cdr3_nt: TGTGCCAGTAGCCCTGGGGGGTACGAGCAGTACTTC
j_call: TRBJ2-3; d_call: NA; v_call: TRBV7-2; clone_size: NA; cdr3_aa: CASSQSQGPGDTQYF; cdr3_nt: TGTGCCAGCAGCCAATCACAGGGTCCCGGAGATACGCAGTATTTT
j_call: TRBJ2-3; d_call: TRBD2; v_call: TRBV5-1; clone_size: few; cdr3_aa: CASSLRGGSTDTQYF; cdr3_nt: TGCGCCAGCAGCTTGCGCGGGGGAAGCACAGATACGCAGTATTTT
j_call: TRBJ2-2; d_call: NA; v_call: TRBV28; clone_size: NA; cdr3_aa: CASSFLATGALHGELFF; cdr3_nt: TGTGCCAGCAGTTTTTTGGCGACGGGAGCCCTCCACGGGGAGCTGTTTTTT
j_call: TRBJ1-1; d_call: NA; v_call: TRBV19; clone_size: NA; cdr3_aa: CASTMNTEAFF; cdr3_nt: TGTGCCAGTACCATGAACACTGAAGCTTTCTTT
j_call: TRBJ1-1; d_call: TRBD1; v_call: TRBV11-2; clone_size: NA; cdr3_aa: CASSLRGQINTEAFF; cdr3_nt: TGTGCCAGCAGCCTGAGGGGACAGATCAACACTGAAGCTTTCTTT
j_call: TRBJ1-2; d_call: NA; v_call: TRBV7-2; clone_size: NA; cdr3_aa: CASSLGQGYGYTF; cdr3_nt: TGTGCCAGCAGCTTAGGCCAGGGTTATGGCTACACCTTC
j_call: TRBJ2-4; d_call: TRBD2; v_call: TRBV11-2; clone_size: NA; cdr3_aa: CASSKISGGANIQYF; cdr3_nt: TGTGCCAGCAGCAAAATTAGCGGGGGGGCGAACATTCAGTACTTC
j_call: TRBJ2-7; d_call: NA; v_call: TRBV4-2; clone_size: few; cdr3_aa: CASSQDRTASYEQYF; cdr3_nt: TGTGCCAGCAGCCAAGATCGGACAGCCTCCTACGAGCAGTACTTC
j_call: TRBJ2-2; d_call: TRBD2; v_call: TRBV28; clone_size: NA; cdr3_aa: CASSPSPGTSGATGELFF; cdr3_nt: TGTGCCAGCAGTCCTTCACCCGGGACTAGCGGGGCCACCGGGGAGCTGTTTTTT
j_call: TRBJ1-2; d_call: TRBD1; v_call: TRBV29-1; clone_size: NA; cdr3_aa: CSVEDWDRGFSGYTF; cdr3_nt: TGCAGCGTTGAAGATTGGGACAGGGGGTTCAGTGGCTACACCTTC
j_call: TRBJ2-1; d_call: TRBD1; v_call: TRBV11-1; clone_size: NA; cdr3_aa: CASSPSGQGARYNEQFF; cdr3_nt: TGTGCCAGCAGCCCGTCGGGACAGGGGGCGCGGTACAATGAGCAGTTCTTC
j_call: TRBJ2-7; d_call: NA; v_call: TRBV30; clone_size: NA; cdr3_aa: CAWSASGPYEQYF; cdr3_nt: TGTGCCTGGAGTGCTTCAGGGCCCTACGAGCAGTACTTC
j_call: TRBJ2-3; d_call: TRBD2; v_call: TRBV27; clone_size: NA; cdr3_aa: CASSLSGRGTDTQYF; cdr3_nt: TGTGCCAGCAGTTTGAGCGGGAGAGGCACAGATACGCAGTATTTT
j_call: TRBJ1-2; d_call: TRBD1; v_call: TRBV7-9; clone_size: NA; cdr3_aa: CASSSSGQRIYGYTF; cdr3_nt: TGTGCCAGCAGCTCCTCGGGACAGAGAATCTATGGCTACACCTTC
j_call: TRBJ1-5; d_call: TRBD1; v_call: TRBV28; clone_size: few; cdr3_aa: CASRTGGNQPQHF; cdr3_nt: TGTGCCAGCAGGACAGGGGGCAATCAGCCCCAGCATTTT
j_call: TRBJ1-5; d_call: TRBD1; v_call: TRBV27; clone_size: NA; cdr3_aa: CASRGQGGGNQPQHF; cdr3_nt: TGTGCCAGCAGGGGACAGGGAGGAGGCAATCAGCCCCAGCATTTT
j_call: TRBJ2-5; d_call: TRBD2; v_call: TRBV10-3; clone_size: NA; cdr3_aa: CAISESGRALGETQYF; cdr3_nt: TGTGCCATCAGTGAAAGCGGGAGGGCCCTGGGAGAGACCCAGTACTTC
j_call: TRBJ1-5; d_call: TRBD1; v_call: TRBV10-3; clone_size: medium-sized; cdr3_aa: CAHSTGDSNQPQHF; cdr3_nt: TGTGCCCACTCGACAGGGGATAGCAATCAGCCCCAGCATTTT
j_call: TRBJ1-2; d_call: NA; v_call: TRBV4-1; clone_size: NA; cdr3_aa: CASSQEAGVITF; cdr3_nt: TGCGCCAGCAGCCAAGAGGCCGGGGTCATCACCTTC
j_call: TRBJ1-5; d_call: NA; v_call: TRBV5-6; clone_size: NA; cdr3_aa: CASSLGDQPQHF; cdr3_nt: TGTGCCAGCAGCTTGGGAGATCAGCCCCAGCATTTT
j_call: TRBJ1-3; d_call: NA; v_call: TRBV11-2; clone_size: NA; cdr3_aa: CASSFAVGNTIYF; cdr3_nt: TGTGCCAGCAGCTTCGCAGTGGGAAACACCATATATTTT
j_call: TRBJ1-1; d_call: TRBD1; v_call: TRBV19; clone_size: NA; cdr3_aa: CASRLPGGAEAFF; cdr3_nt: TGTGCCAGTAGGCTACCAGGGGGAGCTGAAGCTTTCTTT
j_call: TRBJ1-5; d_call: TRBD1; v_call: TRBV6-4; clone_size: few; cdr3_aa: CASSEGQRLNQPQHF; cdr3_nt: TGTGCCAGCAGTGAGGGACAGAGGCTAAATCAGCCCCAGCATTTT
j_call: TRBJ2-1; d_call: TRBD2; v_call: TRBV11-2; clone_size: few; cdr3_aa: CASSNTGTRDNEQFF; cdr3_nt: TGTGCCAGCAGCAATACCGGGACTAGAGACAATGAGCAGTTCTTC
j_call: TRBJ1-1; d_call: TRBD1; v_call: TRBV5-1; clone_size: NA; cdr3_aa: CASSPQGGNTEAFF; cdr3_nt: TGCGCCAGCAGCCCTCAGGGGGGGAACACTGAAGCTTTCTTT
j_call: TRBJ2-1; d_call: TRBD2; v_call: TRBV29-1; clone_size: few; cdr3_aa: CSVRTSGRSSYNEQFF; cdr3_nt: TGCAGCGTACGGACTAGCGGGAGGAGCTCCTACAATGAGCAGTTCTTC
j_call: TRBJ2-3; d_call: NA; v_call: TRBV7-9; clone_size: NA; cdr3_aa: CASSLERGAASTDTQYF; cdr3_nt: TGTGCCAGCAGCTTAGAACGGGGGGCCGCTAGCACAGATACGCAGTATTTT
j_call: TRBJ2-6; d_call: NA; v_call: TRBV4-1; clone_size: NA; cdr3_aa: CASSQDLEGASGANVLTF; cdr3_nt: TGCGCCAGCAGCCAAGATTTGGAGGGGGCTTCTGGGGCCAACGTCCTGACTTTC
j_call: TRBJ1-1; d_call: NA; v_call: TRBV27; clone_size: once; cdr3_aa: CASSFNQDYTEAFF; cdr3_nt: TGTGCCAGCTCTTTTAATCAGGATTACACTGAAGCTTTCTTT
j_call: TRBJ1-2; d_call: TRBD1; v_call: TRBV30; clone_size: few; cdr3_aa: CAWSPGTGRSRGYTF; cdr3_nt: TGTGCCTGGAGTCCCGGGACAGGGAGGAGTAGGGGCTACACCTTC
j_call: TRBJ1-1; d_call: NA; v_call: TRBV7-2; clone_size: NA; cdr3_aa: CASSLEAMTNTEAFF; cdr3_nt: TGTGCCAGCAGCTTAGAGGCCATGACTAACACTGAAGCTTTCTTT